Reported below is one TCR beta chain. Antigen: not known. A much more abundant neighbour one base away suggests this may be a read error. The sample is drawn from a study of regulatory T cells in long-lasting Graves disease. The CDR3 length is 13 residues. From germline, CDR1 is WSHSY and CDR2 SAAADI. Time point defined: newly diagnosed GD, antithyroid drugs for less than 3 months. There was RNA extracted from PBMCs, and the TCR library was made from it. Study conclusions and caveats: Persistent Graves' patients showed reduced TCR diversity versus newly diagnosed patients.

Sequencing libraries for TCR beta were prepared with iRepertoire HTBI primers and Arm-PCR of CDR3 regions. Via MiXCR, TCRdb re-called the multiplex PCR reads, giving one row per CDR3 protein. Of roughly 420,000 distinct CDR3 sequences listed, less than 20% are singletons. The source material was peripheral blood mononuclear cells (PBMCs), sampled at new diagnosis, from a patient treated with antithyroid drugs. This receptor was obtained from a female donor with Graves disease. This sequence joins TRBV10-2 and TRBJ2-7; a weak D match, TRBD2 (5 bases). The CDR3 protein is CASIELRVDEQYF. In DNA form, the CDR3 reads TGCGCCAGCATTGAGCTGCGGGTCGACGAGCAGTACTTC.